This T cell receptor beta chain was profiled in a study of blood T cells in healthy people across ages. Study-wide results and caveats: Donor CMV status, an unknown factor, possibly confounded changes in expanded clonotypes.

V trimming: 3 bases; J trimming: 13 bases; junction bases outside the gene matches: 16. Germline V gene sequence: CDR1 SGHDT, CDR2 YYEEEE. This CDR3 contains 16 residues. For the second PCR, which ran for roughly 6 to 12 cycles, a sample-barcoded 5' primer and a J-beta primer mix were used. A single record per CDR3 protein comes from TCRdb applying MiXCR to the 5' RACE reads. Among 650,000 to 700,000 distinct CDR3 sequences listed, 32% were seen once. The sample holds one count of this clonotype. Its specificity is unknown. A much larger clone differs by one base, so this may be a read error. The rearrangement uses TRBV5-6 and TRBJ2-1; 10 positions agree with TRBD1. Source material: blood. This TCR came from a woman of 80 years or more in good health. The CDR3 bases are TGTGCCAGCAGCTGGACAGGGGGGCCGGTCCAAGAGACCCAGTTCTTC. Its translation: CASSWTGGPVQETQFF.